A single sample gave rise to the 8 T cell receptor beta chains below, sequenced in a study of blood T cell repertoires in COVID-19. Measured with immunoSEQ multiplex PCR; TCRdb has only the in-frame clones, and not every one. The sample has some 350,000 clones; almost 90% are singletons. Sequencing used peripheral blood. These TCRs come from a man between 18 and 35 years old with active or convalescent COVID-19.

The V call is TRBV15, the J call TRBJ2-3; 7 nucleotides line up with TRBD2. Germline V gives CDR1 LNHNV, CDR2 YYDKDF (reference sequence). This CDR3 is 17 amino acids long. Unmatched junction bases numbered 11, after V lost 3 bases and J lost 2 bases. The CDR3 reads CATSRTPMRETTDTQYF. In nucleotides, the CDR3 is TGTGCCACCAGCAGGACCCCCATGCGGGAGACCACAGATACGCAGTATTTT.

The chain employs TRBV28 and TRBJ1-1; D perhaps matches TRBD1 (6 bases). Germline CDR1 reads MDHEN; CDR2 reads SYDVKM. V was clipped by 6 bases and J by 0 bases, with 14 bases between them. This CDR3 spans 15 amino acids. CDR3 region: CASSQNRDVNTEAFF. The CDR3 nucleotides are TGTGCCAGCAGCCAGAACAGGGATGTGAACACTGAAGCTTTCTTT.

This rearrangement joins TRBV24-1 to TRBJ1-1, with TRBD1 matching 9 bases. The CDR3 consists of 14 residues. With V trimmed by 3 bases and J by 6 bases, 4 bases remained unmatched. The germline V gene encodes CDR1 KGHDR and CDR2 SFDVKD. The CDR3 DNA sequence: TGTGCCACCAGTGATGGGGGACAGGGCTCTGAAGCTTTCTTT. Translated: CATSDGGQGSEAFF.

V gene TRBV18 combines with J gene TRBJ1-6, with a possible D match to TRBD1 (5 bases). Deletions cut 4 bases from V and 6 bases from J, with 19 bases between. CDR1 KGHSH and CDR2 LQKENI come from the germline V gene. The CDR3 loop spans 17 amino acids. This CDR3 reads CASSRPGSTEVNSPLHF. DNA of the CDR3: TGTGCCAGCTCACGGCCGGGTTCGACAGAAGTTAATTCACCCCTCCACTTT.

This sequence joins TRBV23-1 and TRBJ1-3; TRBD1 might be the D (5 bases). TRBV23-1 is labeled an ORF, and its function is uncertain. V lost 0 bases and J lost 0, with 12 bases in between. The length of the CDR3 is 17 residues. The CDR3 region has the DNA TGCGCCAGCAGTCAATCGGAACTGGGGCCCTCTGGAAACACCATATATTTT. Translating gives CASSQSELGPSGNTIYF.

The J gene is TRBJ2-7, the V gene TRBV6-5, with TRBD2 identical over 8 bases. The germline CDR1 and CDR2 sequences are MNHEY and SVGAGI. Germline trimming cut 10 bases from V and 6 bases from J; bases unmatched to any gene: 17. This CDR3 has 15 amino acids. The CDR3 coding sequence is TGTGCCACCACCATGTCCAGCGGGAGTTTCCTCGAGCAGTACTTC. Its translation is CATTMSSGSFLEQYF.

The chain uses TRBV7-9 and TRBJ1-5, with 9 bases matching TRBD1. V dropped 5 bases and J dropped 6; count of bases not matched to a gene: 8. The CDR3 extends over 15 amino acids. Germline lookup yields CDR1 SEHNR and CDR2 FQNEAQ (reference sequence). Here the CDR3 reads CASSGDRERAQPQHF. Written as DNA, the CDR3 is TGTGCCAGCAGCGGGGACAGGGAGAGGGCTCAGCCCCAGCATTTT.

The rearrangement links TRBV7-2 to TRBJ1-2; 7 bases are shared with TRBD1. CDR3 length: 15 amino acids. CDR1 SGHTA and CDR2 FQGNSA come from the germline V gene. The junction had 8 bases not matched to a gene; V was cut back by 5 bases and J by 2 bases. CDR3 bases: TGTGCCAGCAGCCCAGGGGGGTCTCGCAACTATGGCTACACCTTC. Residues: CASSPGGSRNYGYTF. Looking up the rest from reference TRBV7-2 and TRBJ1-2 gives the full variable domain: GAGVSQSPSNKVTEKGKDVELRCDPISGHTALYWYRQSLGQGLEFLIYFQGNSAPDKSGLPSDRFSAERTGGSVSTLTIQRTQQEDSAVYLCASSPGGSRNYGYTFGSGTRLTVV.